A single sample is the source of the 7 T cell receptor beta chains below, sequenced in a study of blood T cell repertoires in COVID-19. The assay was immunoSEQ multiplex PCR, and TCRdb's table has in-frame clones only and misses some. This sample has 200,000 to 250,000 clones, with about 78% found just once. Sequencing input: peripheral blood. Receptor source: a woman aged 70 to 79 with acute or convalescent COVID-19.

The chain links TRBV18 to TRBJ2-1; a weak D match, TRBD2 (5 bases). Trimming cost V 3 bases and J 4 bases, with 10 bases left between them. This CDR3 spans 14 amino acids. Germline V CDR1 and CDR2: KGHSH, LQKENI. The CDR3 sequence is CASSPPGGYNEQFF. CDR3 DNA sequence: TGTGCCAGCTCACCGCCTGGAGGATACAATGAGCAGTTCTTC. Full variable domain (remainder filled in from reference TRBV18 and TRBJ2-1): NAGVMQNPRHLVRRRGQEARLRCSPMKGHSHVYWYRQLPEEGLKFMVYLQKENIIDESGMPKERFSAEFPKEGPSILRIQQVVRGDSAAYFCASSPPGGYNEQFFGPGTRLTVL.

This sequence joins TRBV24-1 and TRBJ2-1; D may be TRBD1 (6 bases). The CDR3 length is 15 residues. The germline V gene has CDR1 KGHDR and CDR2 SFDVKD. The germline V and J ends were trimmed by 0 bases and 3 bases, with 8 bases remaining between them. CDR3 sequence reads: CATSDLLDSYNEQFF. The CDR3 nucleotides are TGTGCCACCAGTGATTTGCTGGACAGCTACAATGAGCAGTTCTTC.

The gene calls are TRBV2 and TRBJ2-5; 9 positions match TRBD1. V was pared by 6 bases and J by 1 base, with 3 bases of the junction left unmatched. Germline lookup yields CDR1 SNHLY and CDR2 FYNNEI. CDR3 length: 14 residues. The CDR3 region is CASSVQGAQETQYF. CDR3 in DNA: TGTGCCAGCAGCGTACAGGGGGCCCAAGAGACCCAGTACTTC.

This chain joins TRBV30 and TRBJ2-7, with 8 positions matching TRBD2. The CDR3 totals 15 residues. V was pared by 1 base and J by 0 bases, with 5 bases of the junction left unmatched. CDR1 GTSNPN and CDR2 SVGIG come from the germline V gene (reference sequence). CDR3 nucleotide sequence: TGTGCCTGGAGTGGGCGACTAGCGACCTCCTACGAGCAGTACTTC. This sequence encodes CAWSGRLATSYEQYF.

The chain joins TRBV6-5 to TRBJ1-4, with 11 positions matching TRBD1. The V and J ends lost 4 bases and 7 bases, in that order; junction bases with no gene match: 2. This CDR3 has 14 residues. The germline gives CDR1 MNHEY, CDR2 SVGAGI. CDR3 in DNA: TGTGCCAGCAGTTGGGACAGGGGGACTGAAAAACTGTTTTTT. It yields the protein CASSWDRGTEKLFF.

The V call is TRBV5-4, the J call TRBJ2-3; D is perhaps TRBD2 (6 bases). The CDR3 sequence is 14 residues long. Germline-derived CDR1 and CDR2 are SGHNT and YYREEE (reference sequence). Trimming cost V 4 bases and J 1 base, with 10 bases left between them. The DNA of the CDR3 is TGTGCCAGCAGCCAGTGGGGGGGCACAGATACGCAGTATTTT. Its translation is CASSQWGGTDTQYF.

The J gene is TRBJ1-1, the V gene TRBV28; unclear D gene. Trimming shortened V by 3 bases and J by 8 bases, and 10 bases separated the two germline ends. This CDR3 region has 12 residues. Germline CDR1 is MDHEN and CDR2 is SYDVKM. Here the CDR3 reads CASSLPQSEAFF. DNA for the CDR3: TGTGCCAGCAGTTTGCCACAGTCAGAAGCTTTCTTT.